This T cell receptor (beta chain) was identified during a study of blood T cells in healthy people across ages. The CDR3 is 12 amino acids. Trimming pared 2 bases from V and 10 bases from J, leaving 10 bases between. The authors ran a second PCR of about 6 to 12 cycles using a sample-barcoded 5' primer and a J-beta primer mix. TCRdb analysed the 5' RACE reads with MiXCR anew, one entry per CDR3 protein. The sample yields approximately 1,000,000 distinct CDR3 sequences, around two fifths seen once. The receptor was derived from a man aged 18 to 29 in good health. This chain uses TRBV12-3 or TRBV12-4 with TRBJ2-3; D possibly corresponds to TRBD1 (5 bases). The specimen sequenced was blood. The CDR3 here is CASSLWQGPQYF. The CDR3, as DNA: TGTGCCAGCAGTTTATGGCAGGGCCCGCAGTATTTT.